A single sample gave rise to the 30 T cell receptor beta chains below, sequenced in a study of T cells after yellow fever vaccination. Using its own MiXCR run on the 5' RACE reads, TCRdb lists one record per CDR3 protein. Counted here are 600,000 to 750,000 distinct CDR3 sequences, 9% to 15% occurring once; the ten biggest clones make up approximately 15%. The sample was PBMCs, taken on the day of the yellow fever booster vaccination. These receptors were obtained from a man aged 25-40 years who received the YFV17D yellow fever vaccine.

V gene TRBV5-1 combines with J gene TRBJ2-1, with 13 bases fitting TRBD2. CDR1 SGHRS and CDR2 YFSETQ come from the germline V gene. J was trimmed by 8 bases and V by 3 bases; bases with no gene match: 2. The CDR3 consists of 14 residues. In nucleotides, the CDR3 is TGCGCCAGCAGCTGGACTAGCGGGAGCGATGAGCAGTTCTTC. Translation gives CASSWTSGSDEQFF.

This clonotype was found a few times. The V call is TRBV20-1, the J call TRBJ2-3; D could derive from TRBD1 or TRBD2 (5 bases each). V lost 3 bases, J lost 2 bases, and 9 bases lay in between. Looked up from germline, CDR1 is DFQATT and CDR2 is SNEGSKA (reference sequence). This CDR3 contains 13 residues. The CDR3 protein is CSARLGVTDTQYF. DNA of the CDR3: TGCAGTGCTAGGTTGGGGGTCACAGATACGCAGTATTTT.

This clonotype was observed many times. This rearrangement joins TRBV7-2 to TRBJ2-7, with TRBD1 as a possible D gene (6 bases). The ends were cut back, 4 bases at V and 4 bases at J, with 11 bases in the middle. This CDR3 has 13 amino acids. Per the germline V gene, CDR1 is SGHTA and CDR2 is FQGNSA. The CDR3 sequence: CASSSGRGYEQYF. DNA of the CDR3: TGTGCCAGCAGCTCGGGAAGGGGGTACGAGCAGTACTTC. Variable domain in full (rest from reference TRBV7-2 and TRBJ2-7): GAGVSQSPSNKVTEKGKDVELRCDPISGHTALYWYRQSLGQGLEFLIYFQGNSAPDKSGLPSDRFSAERTGGSVSTLTIQRTQQEDSAVYLCASSSGRGYEQYFGPGTRLTVT.

DNA for the CDR3: TGTGCCAGTAATTACCGACAGGGTAACACTGAAGCTTTCTTT. Protein product: CASNYRQGNTEAFF. This chain links TRBV12-3 or TRBV12-4 with TRBJ1-1; 7 nucleotides match TRBD1. The CDR3 is 14 residues long. J was trimmed by 2 bases and V by 9 bases; bases with no gene match: 9.

This clonotype was picked up many times. The chain links TRBV4-3 to TRBJ2-7; 7 positions match TRBD1. V gave up 2 bases and J gave up 2 bases; unmatched junction bases: 9. Germline loops: CDR1 LGHNA, CDR2 YSLEER. The CDR3 consists of 16 residues. Here the CDR3 reads CASSQQPGQHTYEQYF. The CDR3 coding sequence is TGCGCCAGCAGCCAACAACCGGGACAGCACACCTACGAGCAGTACTTC.

This CDR3 is CASSYSSFNEKLFF. DNA for the CDR3: TGTGCCAGCAGTTACTCGTCCTTTAATGAAAAACTGTTTTTT. The chain combines TRBV6-5 with TRBJ1-4; D remains ambiguous. Per germline, CDR1 MNHEY and CDR2 SVGAGI. V was clipped by 0 bases and J by 4 bases, with 6 bases between them. This CDR3 spans 14 amino acids.

This clonotype was picked up a small number of times. CDR3 bases: TGTGCCAGCAGTGCCGGACAGTCCTTGTCTGGAAACACCATATATTTT. This translates into CASSAGQSLSGNTIYF. This chain links TRBV2 with TRBJ1-3; D is perhaps TRBD1 (6 bases). V was pared by 4 bases and J by 1 base, with 14 bases between. CDR3 length: 16 residues. Germline loops: CDR1 SNHLY, CDR2 FYNNEI. The full variable domain, completed using reference TRBV2 and TRBJ1-3, is EPEVTQTPSHQVTQMGQEVILRCVPISNHLYFYWYRQILGQKVEFLVSFYNNEISEKSEIFDDQFSVERPDGSNFTLKIRSTKLEDSAMYFCASSAGQSLSGNTIYFGEGSWLTVV.

The CDR3 protein is CASSFGYGQGGYTF. As DNA, the CDR3 is TGTGCCAGCAGTTTTGGTTACGGACAAGGGGGCTACACCTTC. The gene calls are TRBV28 and TRBJ1-2; the D gene is possibly TRBD1 (5 bases). The CDR3 spans 14 residues. Trimming stripped 3 bases from V and 8 bases from J, with 16 bases between. Germline loops: CDR1 MDHEN, CDR2 SYDVKM.

This clonotype appeared a few times. The J gene is TRBJ2-5, the V gene TRBV5-1, with TRBD2 matching over 10 bases. The CDR3 covers 16 residues. V lost 4 bases and J lost 5; bases outside the gene matches: 11. Germline V gene lookup returns CDR1 SGHRS and CDR2 YFSETQ. The CDR3 reads CASSLGTSVGTETQYF. In DNA, the CDR3 is TGCGCCAGCAGCCTCGGGACTAGCGTTGGGACGGAGACCCAGTACTTC.

This clonotype was counted only a few times. This chain links TRBV12-3 or TRBV12-4 with TRBJ2-2, with D possibly TRBD1 on 6 matching bases. V was trimmed by 5 bases and J by 1 base, leaving 8 bases between them. This CDR3 contains 14 residues. The CDR3 nucleotides are TGTGCCAGCAGTCGACAGGTGAACACCGGGGAGCTGTTTTTT. Amino acid sequence: CASSRQVNTGELFF.

This clonotype occurred many times. V is TRBV6-6 and J is TRBJ2-7; D unresolved. Germline V CDR1 and CDR2: MNHNY, SVGAGI (reference sequence). This CDR3 spans 9 amino acids. Trimming pared 6 bases from V and 7 bases from J, leaving 4 bases between. The CDR3 reads CASSREQYF. The DNA for the CDR3 is TGTGCCAGCAGCCGGGAGCAGTACTTC.

The chain joins TRBV6-1 to TRBJ2-1; TRBD2 matches 8 bases. Per the germline V gene, CDR1 is MNHNS and CDR2 is SASEGT. Germline trimming cut 6 bases from V and 2 bases from J; bases unmatched to any gene: 6. There are 15 residues in the CDR3. The CDR3 DNA reads as TGTGCCAGCAGGACCGGGACTAGGGCCTACAATGAGCAGTTCTTC. Amino acid sequence: CASRTGTRAYNEQFF.

This sequence joins TRBV25-1 and TRBJ2-3; no clear D gene. There are 13 residues in the CDR3. V lost 8 bases and J lost 2, with 11 bases in between. Germline V lookup: CDR1 MGHDK, CDR2 SYGVNS. CDR3 sequence reads: CASSVVFTDTQYF. The DNA of the CDR3 is TGTGCCAGCTCGGTGGTTTTCACAGATACGCAGTATTTT.

This clonotype was found a few times. The chain couples TRBV30 to TRBJ1-4; D possibly corresponds to TRBD1 (5 bases). The CDR3 runs 12 residues. V shed 5 bases and J shed 10 bases, with 14 bases lying between them. CDR1 is GTSNPN and CDR2 is SVGIG in the germline V gene (reference sequence). This CDR3 reads CAWARLGGKLFF. CDR3 DNA sequence: TGTGCCTGGGCCCGGCTGGGGGGAAAACTGTTTTTT. The full variable domain, completed using reference TRBV30 and TRBJ1-4, is SQTIHQWPATLVQPVGSPLSLECTVEGTSNPNLYWYRQAAGRGLQLLFYSVGIGQISSEVPQNLSASRPQDRQFILSSKKLLLSDSGFYLCAWARLGGKLFFGSGTQLSVL.

The chain couples TRBV12-3 or TRBV12-4 to TRBJ2-1, with 9 nucleotides matching TRBD1. V lost 0 bases to trimming and J lost 7 bases; unmatched junction nucleotides: 7. CDR3 length: 16 residues. The CDR3 bases are TGTGCCAGCAGTTTAGCGCTGGGACAGGGTGGAAATGAGCAGTTCTTC. Residues: CASSLALGQGGNEQFF.

This clonotype was seen only a few times. The V and J genes are TRBV27 and TRBJ2-1; perhaps TRBD1 as D (6 bases). The V and J ends lost 2 bases and 5 bases respectively, with 13 bases between them. Germline CDR1 and CDR2: MNHEY and SMNVEV (reference sequence). The CDR3 loop spans 15 amino acids. This CDR3 is CASSLIQGKHNEQFF. CDR3 coding DNA: TGTGCCAGCAGTTTAATACAGGGTAAACACAATGAGCAGTTCTTC.

The V gene is TRBV20-1, the J gene TRBJ2-1; 10 bases are a match to TRBD2. Germline loops: CDR1 DFQATT, CDR2 SNEGSKA (reference sequence). This CDR3 has 17 residues. Trimming took 0 bases from V and 4 from J; bases not matched to a gene: 9. CDR3 region: CSARDLASGSGYNEQFF. CDR3 coding DNA: TGCAGTGCTAGAGATCTAGCTAGCGGGAGTGGTTACAATGAGCAGTTCTTC.

This clonotype occurred once. The CDR3 DNA reads TGTGCCAGCAGCCCACCCGGGACAGTCTCCTACGAGCAGTACTTC. Its protein product is CASSPPGTVSYEQYF. V is TRBV5-6 and J is TRBJ2-7; 7 nucleotides line up with TRBD1. The CDR3 runs to 15 residues. The V segment lost 4 bases and the J segment 0 bases; nucleotides outside the gene matches: 7. The germline gives CDR1 SGHDT, CDR2 YYEEEE.

The rearrangement links TRBV9 to TRBJ1-1; D is unclear. V shed 1 base and J shed 1 base, with 8 bases lying between them. Looked up from germline, CDR1 is SGDLS and CDR2 is YYNGEE. This CDR3 spans 14 amino acids. The CDR3 sequence: CASSVSPTNTEAFF. Here the CDR3 DNA reads TGTGCCAGCAGCGTATCACCTACGAACACTGAAGCTTTCTTT.

This clonotype was detected a few times. The CDR3 nucleotides are TGTGCCAGCAGCTTATCTGTAAGATACGAGCAGTACTTC. Residues: CASSLSVRYEQYF. The chain joins TRBV7-2 to TRBJ2-7; D uncertain. V lost 2 bases to trimming and J lost 4 bases, with 9 bases between them. Germline V gene sequence: CDR1 SGHTA, CDR2 FQGNSA. CDR3 size: 13 residues. The variable domain in full, completed from reference TRBV7-2 and TRBJ2-7, reads GAGVSQSPSNKVTEKGKDVELRCDPISGHTALYWYRQSLGQGLEFLIYFQGNSAPDKSGLPSDRFSAERTGGSVSTLTIQRTQQEDSAVYLCASSLSVRYEQYFGPGTRLTVT.

The sample holds a few counts of this clonotype. V usage is TRBV7-2 and J usage is TRBJ2-1; D call uncertain. There are 16 residues in the CDR3. V was cut by 3 bases and J by 0 bases, with 12 bases left in between. Germline loops: CDR1 SGHTA, CDR2 FQGNSA. The CDR3 DNA sequence: TGTGCCAGCAGCTTTGCATCCTCCCTCTCCTACAATGAGCAGTTCTTC. Translating gives CASSFASSLSYNEQFF.

This clonotype was counted between two and nine times. The chain links TRBV18 to TRBJ1-5; 8 bases agree with TRBD1. V lost 6 bases to trimming and J lost 4 bases; unmatched junction nucleotides: 8. Germline V gives CDR1 KGHSH, CDR2 LQKENI. CDR3 size: 15 residues. The CDR3 DNA is TGTGCCAGCTCGACGACAGGGGCCGAAAATCAGCCCCAGCATTTT. Encoded protein: CASSTTGAENQPQHF.

The rearrangement links TRBV7-2 to TRBJ1-1; D ambiguous. Germline V gene sequence: CDR1 SGHTA, CDR2 FQGNSA. The CDR3 contains 14 residues. The V and J ends lost 5 bases and 1 base respectively, with 11 bases between them. CDR3 sequence reads: CASSPRTENTEAFF. CDR3 nucleotide sequence: TGTGCCAGCAGCCCCCGGACGGAGAACACTGAAGCTTTCTTT.

In its sample, this clonotype was seen a few times. The V call is TRBV20-1, the J call TRBJ2-2, with 7 nucleotides matching TRBD2. The CDR3 sequence is 13 residues long. In germline, CDR1 is DFQATT, CDR2 SNEGSKA (reference sequence). The V and J ends lost 6 bases and 7 bases, in that order; junction bases with no gene match: 8. CDR3 bases: TGCAGTGCCACCCAACCGGGGGGCGGGGAGCTGTTTTTT. It specifies CSATQPGGGELFF.

This sequence joins TRBV20-1 and TRBJ1-1; no definite D call. CDR3 size: 12 residues. The V gene's germline CDR1 is DFQATT and CDR2 SNEGSKA (reference sequence). V shed 0 bases and J shed 3 bases, with 5 bases lying between them. This chain's CDR3 is CSARDLDTEAFF. The CDR3 nucleotides read TGCAGTGCTAGAGATTTGGACACTGAAGCTTTCTTT.

This clonotype was seen only a few times. The V call is TRBV3-1, the J call TRBJ1-1, with 9 bases aligning to TRBD1. V dropped 1 base and J dropped 4; count of bases not matched to a gene: 4. CDR3 size: 15 residues. Germline CDR1 and CDR2: LGHDT and YNNKEL (reference sequence). CDR3 residues: CASSQGTGGLTEAFF. The CDR3 DNA is TGTGCCAGCAGCCAAGGAACAGGGGGCCTCACTGAAGCTTTCTTT.

There are a few counts of this clonotype. The chain recombines TRBV20-1 with TRBJ2-2; 8 bases map to TRBD2. With 3 bases clipped from V and 5 bases from J, the junction kept 11 bases outside the gene matches. The CDR3 has 16 amino acids. Germline V gene sequence: CDR1 DFQATT, CDR2 SNEGSKA (reference sequence). DNA of the CDR3: TGCAGTGCTAGGAGTGACAGCGGGAGCCGAACCGGGGAGCTGTTTTTT. Amino acids: CSARSDSGSRTGELFF.

V usage is TRBV29-1 and J usage is TRBJ2-2, with 10 bases aligning to TRBD2. This CDR3 has 16 residues. J lost 6 bases, V lost 5 bases, and 12 bases had no gene match. Per germline, CDR1 SQVTM and CDR2 ANQGSEA. The DNA for the CDR3 is TGCAGCGTTCGGGTTCCTCTAGCGGGAGTTTCCGGGGAGCTGTTTTTT. It codes for CSVRVPLAGVSGELFF.

The chain joins TRBV20-1 to TRBJ2-7; D is possibly TRBD1 or TRBD2 (6 bases each). The germline gives CDR1 DFQATT, CDR2 SNEGSKA (reference sequence). This CDR3 has 14 amino acids. Trimming took 0 bases from V and 5 from J, leaving 14 bases between them. The CDR3 DNA reads as TGCAGTGCTAGAGATTCCGGGGGCGCGGACGAGCAGTACTTC. Its protein product is CSARDSGGADEQYF.

This chain uses TRBV12-3 or TRBV12-4 with TRBJ1-1; possibly TRBD1 for D (5 bases). This CDR3 spans 16 amino acids. The V and J ends lost 7 bases and 3 bases respectively, with 21 bases between them. The CDR3 coding sequence is TGTGCCAGCAAAAGGGGACGCCTCCGTGAGGACACTGAAGCTTTCTTT. Its translation is CASKRGRLREDTEAFF.